This entry features one T cell receptor beta chain sequence. Its target antigen remains unknown. Nothing much larger sits one base from this clone, and base qualities are not available. This sample was included in a study of CD8 T cells in Susac syndrome (dated by TCRdb to the late 2010s). About the investigation overall: Among the sequenced Susac syndrome patients, more than five had clinically active disease and eight or nine were in clinical remission. Repertoire sequencing was used to test whether CD8+ T cell activation and differentiation in Susac syndrome was antigen driven. At the time of blood withdrawal, Susac syndrome patients were either therapy-naive, taking corticosteroids (with some also receiving IVIg), or on IVIg alone. Clonality of the CD8+ T cell repertoire was compared between around eleven healthy donors, roughly 14 Susac syndrome patients and 15 multiple sclerosis patients. What the research found in general, with its limitations: Clonal expansion was seen in Susac syndrome CD8+ repertoires, peaking in CD8+ TEMRA cells and being greater in clinically active patients than in remitting ones. Looking at Susac-specific public clones, the researchers identified approximately 15 in the total CD8+ repertoire and about 5 in the CD8+ TEMRA repertoire. The study acknowledged that relatively few individuals were included in the TCR sequencing and HLA analysis.

RNA was extracted with the RNeasy kit and about 0.5 to 1 ug was reverse transcribed using random hexamers. The immunoSEQ multiplex PCR assay, covering 54 Vbeta and 13 Jbeta segments, was used to amplify TCR beta CDR3 regions. Bias from PCR amplification was corrected by using a synthetic template baseline for primer optimization and for computational correction. The study's processing was this. Only productive sequences were kept, with reads annotated to V, D and J genes according to IMGT and analyzed in immunoSEQ Analyzer. To calculate clonality, Shannon entropy was normalized by log2 of the number of productive unique sequences and then subtracted from one. For each patient and control, public and private clones were evaluated among the 100 most prevalent clones. Clones were defined as Susac-specific when absent from the healthy and MS cohorts, from 1052 published viral clones and from other ImmuneACCESS disease sequences. TCRdb reprocessing: public reads trimmed at Q25 with fastp, clones called with MiXCR, in-frame beta chains kept. CDR3 protein sequences are deduplicated, and each keeps its most common genes and DNA. The V and J calls reflect TCRdb's pipeline rather than the authors' work. Across this sample there are 70,000 to 95,000 distinct CDR3 sequences, with roughly 94% seen only once. The ten largest account for more than 0.8% of the sample.

High-throughput TCR beta sequencing profiled peripheral blood CD8+ and CD4+ T cells from healthy donors, Susac syndrome patients and multiple sclerosis patients. Susac syndrome patients met recently defined diagnostic criteria for definite or probable disease. Bulk CD8+ and CD4+ T cells were purified magnetically by negative isolation, whereas CD8+ TEMRA cells were enriched by FACS. Blood was drawn into EDTA tubes, processed within 24 hours, and PBMCs were isolated by density gradient centrifugation. PBMCs destined for TCR sequencing were cryopreserved in liquid nitrogen and later thawed in a 37 °C water bath. The sorted or isolated CD4+, CD8+ and CD8+ TEMRA cells had a purity of 90% or higher. Taken from cysteine to phenylalanine, the CDR3 has 14 residues. The kept DNA is CDR3 alone, 42 bases in frame from the first base. Here V drops 5 bases and J drops 4 bases, and the junction holds 6 bases not matched to any gene. CDR1 and CDR2 are drawn from the germline V gene (reference sequence): LNHDA, SQIVND.

The chain joins TRBV19 to TRBJ2-7, with 9 central nucleotides matching TRBD2. The sequenced material came from CD8+ T cells from PBMCs. The receptor's source is a human donor with Susac syndrome. The CDR3 loop reads CASSAIAGVYEQYF. Read as DNA, the sequence is TGTGCCAGTAGTGCAATAGCGGGAGTGTACGAGCAGTACTTC.